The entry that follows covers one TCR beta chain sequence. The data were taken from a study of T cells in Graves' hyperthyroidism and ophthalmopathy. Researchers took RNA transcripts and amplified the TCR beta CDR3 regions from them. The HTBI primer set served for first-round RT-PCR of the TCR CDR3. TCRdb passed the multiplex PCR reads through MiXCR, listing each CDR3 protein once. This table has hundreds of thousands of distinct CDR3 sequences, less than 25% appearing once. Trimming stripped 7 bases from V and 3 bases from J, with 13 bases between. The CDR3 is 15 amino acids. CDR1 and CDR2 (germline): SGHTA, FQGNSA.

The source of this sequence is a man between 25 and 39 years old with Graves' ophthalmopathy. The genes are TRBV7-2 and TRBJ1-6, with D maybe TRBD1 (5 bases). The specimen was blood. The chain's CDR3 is CASTPGPSYNSPLHF. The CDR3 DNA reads TGTGCCAGCACCCCGGGGCCAAGCTATAATTCACCCCTCCACTTT. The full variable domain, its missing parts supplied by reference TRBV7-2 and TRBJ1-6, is GAGVSQSPSNKVTEKGKDVELRCDPISGHTALYWYRQSLGQGLEFLIYFQGNSAPDKSGLPSDRFSAERTGGSVSTLTIQRTQQEDSAVYLCASTPGPSYNSPLHFGNGTRLTVT.